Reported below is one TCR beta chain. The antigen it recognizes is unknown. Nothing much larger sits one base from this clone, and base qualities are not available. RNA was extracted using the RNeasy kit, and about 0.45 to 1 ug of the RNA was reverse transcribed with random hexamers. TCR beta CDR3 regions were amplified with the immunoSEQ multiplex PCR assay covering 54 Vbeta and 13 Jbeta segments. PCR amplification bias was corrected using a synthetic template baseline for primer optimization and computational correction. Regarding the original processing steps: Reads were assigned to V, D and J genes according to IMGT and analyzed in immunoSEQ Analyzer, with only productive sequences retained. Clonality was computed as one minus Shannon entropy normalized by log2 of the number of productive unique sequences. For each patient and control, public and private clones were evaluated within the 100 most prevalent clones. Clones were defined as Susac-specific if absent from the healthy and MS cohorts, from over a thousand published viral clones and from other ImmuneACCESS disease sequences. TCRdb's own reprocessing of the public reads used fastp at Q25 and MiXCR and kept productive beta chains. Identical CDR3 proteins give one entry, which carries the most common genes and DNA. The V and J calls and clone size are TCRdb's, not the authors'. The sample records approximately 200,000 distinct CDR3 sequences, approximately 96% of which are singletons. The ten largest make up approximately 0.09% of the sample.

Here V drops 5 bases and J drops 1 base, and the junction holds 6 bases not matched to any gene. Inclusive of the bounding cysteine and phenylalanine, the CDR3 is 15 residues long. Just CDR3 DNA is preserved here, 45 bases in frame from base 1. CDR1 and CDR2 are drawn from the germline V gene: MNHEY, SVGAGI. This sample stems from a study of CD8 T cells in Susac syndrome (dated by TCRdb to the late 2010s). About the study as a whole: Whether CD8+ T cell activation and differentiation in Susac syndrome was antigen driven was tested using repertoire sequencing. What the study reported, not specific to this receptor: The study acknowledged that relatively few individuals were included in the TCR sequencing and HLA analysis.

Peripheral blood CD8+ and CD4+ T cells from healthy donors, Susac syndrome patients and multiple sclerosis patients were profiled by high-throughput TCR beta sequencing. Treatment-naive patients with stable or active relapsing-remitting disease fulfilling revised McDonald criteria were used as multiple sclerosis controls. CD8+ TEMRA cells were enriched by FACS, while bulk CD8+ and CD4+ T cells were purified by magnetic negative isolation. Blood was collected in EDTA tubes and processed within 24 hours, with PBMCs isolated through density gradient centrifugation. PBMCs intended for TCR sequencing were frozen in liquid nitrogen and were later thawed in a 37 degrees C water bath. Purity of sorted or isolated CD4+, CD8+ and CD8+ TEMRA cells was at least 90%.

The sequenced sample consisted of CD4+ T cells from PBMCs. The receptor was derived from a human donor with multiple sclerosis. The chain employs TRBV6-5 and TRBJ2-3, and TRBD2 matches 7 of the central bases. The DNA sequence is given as TGTGCCAGCAGTCCCCGGGGGGTCCGCACAGATACGCAGTATTTT. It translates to CASSPRGVRTDTQYF.